This T cell receptor (beta chain) was retrieved from a study of response to subunit inactivated influenza vaccine. TCRdb reprocessed the RT-PCR reads via MiXCR and lists one record per CDR3 protein. Of about 780,000 distinct CDR3 sequences in the sample, less than 20% were seen once. Deletions cut 0 bases from V and 7 bases from J, with 13 bases between. CDR1 and CDR2 (germline): SGHRS, YFSETQ. The CDR3 runs 15 residues. This clonotype was counted a few times. The chain couples TRBV5-1 to TRBJ2-2; D not resolved. The receptor was isolated from a man between 50 and 59 years old who received an inactivated influenza vaccine. Here the sequenced sample was PBMCs from blood, taken approximately 5 days after vaccination. Written as DNA, the CDR3 is TGCGCCAGCAGCTTGGAAGCTAGGCCCTACGGGGAGCTGTTTTTT. Translated: CASSLEARPYGELFF.